This TCR beta chain is from a study of blood T cell repertoires in COVID-19. Study information: COVID-19 samples from acute and convalescent phases originated in the United States, Italy and Spain. In each case, the material was cDNA or gDNA derived from T cells, B-cell-depleted T cells, or PBMCs.

Original data processing: Scientists estimated how many nucleated cells there were by amplifying reference gene primers. Using immunoSEQ multiplex PCR, the repertoire was profiled, and TCRdb retains in-frame clones only, with some absent. That table furnishes V, J and clone size, whereas the DNA furnished D and trimming. The sample carries around 67,000 clones, around 80% recorded once. This CDR3 has 18 amino acids. CDR1 is LNHNV, CDR2 YYDKDF, per germline (reference sequence). The J segment lost 5 bases and the V segment lost 0 bases, leaving 11 bases of the junction unmatched. The TCR was taken from a man aged 45-65 years with active COVID-19. The source material was peripheral blood. The rearrangement joins TRBV15 to TRBJ2-3, with 10 bases fitting TRBD2. The chain's CDR3 is CATSRDQWASGGGDTQYF. DNA for the CDR3: TGTGCCACCAGCAGAGATCAATGGGCTAGCGGGGGTGGAGATACGCAGTATTTT.